A selection of T cell receptor beta chains follows, all from one sample in a study of CD8 T cells in Susac syndrome. MiXCR was run by TCRdb on the immunoSEQ multiplex PCR reads, yielding one entry per CDR3 protein. The sample consists of 350,000 to 550,000 distinct CDR3 sequences, approximately 85% of them appearing once. The sample consisted of CD8+ T cells from PBMCs. These receptors all stem from a human donor with multiple sclerosis. The CDR3 runs from the conserved cysteine through the conserved F or W.

V gene,CDR3 length,J gene,CDR3 protein
TRBV4-1,15,TRBJ1-1,CASSQEGIMNTEAFF
TRBV4-1,14,TRBJ2-1,CASSQGAMSNEQFF
TRBV2,16,TRBJ2-1,CASSDPGGVTLVEQFF
TRBV7-9,15,TRBJ2-2,CASSSPTSSPGELFF
TRBV2,16,TRBJ2-4,CASSDRLWGDVDIQYF
TRBV30,14,TRBJ2-7,CAWSLVSPSYEQYF
TRBV5-6,17,TRBJ2-3,CASSLGAGGAPTDTQYF
TRBV4-1,15,TRBJ2-7,CASSQDPGRTREQYF
TRBV20-1,11,TRBJ1-4,CSARSAEKLFF
TRBV3-1,14,TRBJ2-7,CASSPRGPPYEQYF
TRBV5-6,16,TRBJ2-5,CASSSYSGRAWETQYF
TRBV30,16,TRBJ2-2,CAGLDKTELNTGELFF
TRBV19,16,TRBJ2-1,CASSIGQTSSYNEQFF
TRBV27,16,TRBJ2-3,CASSSTSGESTDTQYF
TRBV4-1,12,TRBJ2-5,CASSQEEETQYF
TRBV30,15,TRBJ1-4,CAWSLAGQPRLKLFF
TRBV4-1,13,TRBJ2-7,CASSQATGTEQYF
TRBV28,17,TRBJ2-7,CASSFPLDSGGSYEQYF
TRBV5-6,15,TRBJ1-5,CASSSGDIINQPQHF
TRBV27,13,TRBJ1-2,CARSFASNYGYTF
TRBV5-1,13,TRBJ1-1,CASARAWGTEAFF
TRBV18,14,TRBJ1-1,CASSPLAGSTEAFF
TRBV3-1,17,TRBJ2-1,CASSQGEGGPSYNEQFF
TRBV6-4,14,TRBJ2-2,CASSAGPAGGELFF
TRBV6-1,15,TRBJ2-3,CASSERDGSTDTQYF
TRBV30,14,TRBJ1-2,CAWSSPGQVVGYTF
TRBV11-2,18,TRBJ2-3,CASSLDQEGWDPTDTQYF
TRBV9,13,TRBJ1-2,CASSGQGGYGYTF
TRBV5-1,15,TRBJ2-1,CASTPGGGAYNEQFF
TRBV4-1,13,TRBJ1-2,CASSQRGVYGYTF
TRBV19,14,TRBJ2-7,CATASGTGDYEQYF
TRBV29-1,13,TRBJ1-2,CSVGAGGNYGYTF
TRBV27,17,TRBJ2-3,CASSPPQGDLDTDTQYF
TRBV10-3,14,TRBJ2-1,CAISESIGRDEQFF
TRBV27,13,TRBJ2-7,CASSDRVTYEQYF
TRBV6-5,16,TRBJ2-1,CASSYSPSGSGYEQFF
TRBV5-1,15,TRBJ1-1,CASSLEPLGNTEVFF
TRBV12-3/TRBV12-4,13,TRBJ2-1,CASSSDSHNEQFF
TRBV2,16,TRBJ2-3,CASSEDPTPSTDTQYF
TRBV28,15,TRBJ2-7,CASSSRTVTTYEQYF
TRBV12-3/TRBV12-4,13,TRBJ1-1,CASSRFTTTEAFF
TRBV27,16,TRBJ2-1,CASSVWGTGLRNEQFF
TRBV5-6,14,TRBJ2-5,CASSLPDQQETQYF
TRBV14,12,TRBJ1-2,CASATANYGYTF
TRBV11-2,15,TRBJ2-7,CASSLASGGLDEQYF
TRBV29-1,14,TRBJ1-5,CSATISGGNQPQHF
TRBV4-1,15,TRBJ2-7,CASSQVAGPPYEQYF
TRBV11-1,15,TRBJ1-5,CASSLHRDNNQPQHF
TRBV2,15,TRBJ2-2,CASGLSGGNTGELFF
TRBV2,15,TRBJ2-7,CASSGGHRDPYEQYF
TRBV4-1,14,TRBJ1-4,CASSQRAGNEKLFF
TRBV11-2,16,TRBJ2-1,CASSSTTSGGAREQFF
TRBV5-1,15,TRBJ2-7,CASSLASQGAAEQYF